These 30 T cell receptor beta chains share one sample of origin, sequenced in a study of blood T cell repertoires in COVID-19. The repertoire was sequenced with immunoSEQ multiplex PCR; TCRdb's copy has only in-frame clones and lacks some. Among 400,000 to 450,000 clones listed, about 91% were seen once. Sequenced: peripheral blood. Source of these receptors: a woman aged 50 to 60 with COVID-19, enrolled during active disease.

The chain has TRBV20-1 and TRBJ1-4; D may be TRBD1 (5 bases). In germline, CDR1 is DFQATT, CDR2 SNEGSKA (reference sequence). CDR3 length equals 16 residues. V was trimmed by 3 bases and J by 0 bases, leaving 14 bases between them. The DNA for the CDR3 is TGCAGTGCTAGTAAGGGGATAGGGGCAACTAATGAAAAACTGTTTTTT. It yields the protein CSASKGIGATNEKLFF.

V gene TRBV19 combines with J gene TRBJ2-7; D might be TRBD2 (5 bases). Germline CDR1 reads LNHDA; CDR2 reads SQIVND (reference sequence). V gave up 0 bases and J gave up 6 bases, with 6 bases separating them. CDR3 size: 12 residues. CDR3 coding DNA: TGTGCCAGTAGTATAGAAGGGAGCGAGCAGTACTTC. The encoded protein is CASSIEGSEQYF.

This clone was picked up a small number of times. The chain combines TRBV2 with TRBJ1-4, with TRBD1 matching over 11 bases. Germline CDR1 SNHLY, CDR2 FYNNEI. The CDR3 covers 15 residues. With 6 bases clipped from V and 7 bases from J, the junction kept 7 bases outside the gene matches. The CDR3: CASRLDRGRSEKLFF. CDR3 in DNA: TGTGCCAGCAGGCTGGACAGGGGGCGATCTGAAAAACTGTTTTTT.

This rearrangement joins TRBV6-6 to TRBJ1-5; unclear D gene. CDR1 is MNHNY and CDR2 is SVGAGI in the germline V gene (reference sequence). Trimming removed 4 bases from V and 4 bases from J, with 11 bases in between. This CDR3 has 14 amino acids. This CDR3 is CASSSFRNNQPQHF. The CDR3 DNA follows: TGTGCCAGCAGTTCGTTCAGGAATAATCAGCCCCAGCATTTT.

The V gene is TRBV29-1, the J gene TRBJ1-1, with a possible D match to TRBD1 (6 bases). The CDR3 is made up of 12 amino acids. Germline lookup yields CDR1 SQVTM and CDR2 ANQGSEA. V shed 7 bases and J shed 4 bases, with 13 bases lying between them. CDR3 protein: CSADVGATEAFF. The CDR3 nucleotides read TGCAGCGCGGACGTGGGGGCCACTGAAGCTTTCTTT.

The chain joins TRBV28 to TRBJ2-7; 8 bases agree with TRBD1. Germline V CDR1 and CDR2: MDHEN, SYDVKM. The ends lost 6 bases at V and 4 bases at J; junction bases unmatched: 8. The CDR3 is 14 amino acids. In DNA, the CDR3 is TGTGCCAGCAGCCAACAGGGGGGACGGTACGAGCAGTACTTC. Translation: CASSQQGGRYEQYF. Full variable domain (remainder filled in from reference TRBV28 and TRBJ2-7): DVKVTQSSRYLVKRTGEKVFLECVQDMDHENMFWYRQDPGLGLRLIYFSYDVKMKEKGDIPEGYSVSREKKERFSLILESASTNQTSMYLCASSQQGGRYEQYFGPGTRLTVT.

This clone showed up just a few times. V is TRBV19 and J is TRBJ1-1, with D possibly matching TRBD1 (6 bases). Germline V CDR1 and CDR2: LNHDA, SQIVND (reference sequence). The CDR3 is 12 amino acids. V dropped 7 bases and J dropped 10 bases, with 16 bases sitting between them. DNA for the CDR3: TGTGCCAGTAACTCCTACCAGGGGAGAGCTTTCTTT. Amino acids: CASNSYQGRAFF.

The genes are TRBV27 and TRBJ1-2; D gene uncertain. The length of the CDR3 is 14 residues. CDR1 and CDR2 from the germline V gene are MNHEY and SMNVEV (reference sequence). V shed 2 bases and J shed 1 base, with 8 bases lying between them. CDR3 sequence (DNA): TGTGCCAGCAGTTTAAATATCTTTAACTATGGCTACACCTTC. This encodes CASSLNIFNYGYTF.

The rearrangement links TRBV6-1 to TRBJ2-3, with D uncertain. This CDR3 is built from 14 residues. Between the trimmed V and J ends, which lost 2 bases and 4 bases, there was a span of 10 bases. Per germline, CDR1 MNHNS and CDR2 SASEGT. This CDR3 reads CASSEPSRADTQYF. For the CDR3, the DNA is TGTGCCAGCAGTGAACCCTCACGGGCAGATACGCAGTATTTT.

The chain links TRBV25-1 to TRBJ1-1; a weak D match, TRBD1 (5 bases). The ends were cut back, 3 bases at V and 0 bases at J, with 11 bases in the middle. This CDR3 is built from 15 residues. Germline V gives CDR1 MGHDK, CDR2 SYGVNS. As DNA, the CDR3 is TGTGCCAGCAGTGATAGGGGCGCATTGAACACTGAAGCTTTCTTT. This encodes CASSDRGALNTEAFF.

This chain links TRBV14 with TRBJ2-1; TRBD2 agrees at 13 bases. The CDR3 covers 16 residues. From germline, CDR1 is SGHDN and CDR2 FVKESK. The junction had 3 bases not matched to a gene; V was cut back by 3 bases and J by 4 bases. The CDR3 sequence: CASSHLTSGGYNEQFF. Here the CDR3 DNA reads TGTGCCAGCAGCCACCTGACTAGCGGGGGGTACAATGAGCAGTTCTTC.

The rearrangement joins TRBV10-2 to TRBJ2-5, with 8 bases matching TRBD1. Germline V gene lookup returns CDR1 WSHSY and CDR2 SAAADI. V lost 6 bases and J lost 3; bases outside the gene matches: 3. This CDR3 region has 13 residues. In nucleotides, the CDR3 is TGCGCCAGCAGGGACAGGGAGAAAGAGACCCAGTACTTC. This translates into CASRDREKETQYF.

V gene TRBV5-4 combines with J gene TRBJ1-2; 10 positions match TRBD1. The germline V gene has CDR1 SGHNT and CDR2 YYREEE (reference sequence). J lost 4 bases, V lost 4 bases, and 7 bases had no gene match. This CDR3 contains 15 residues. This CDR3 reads CASSRTGGALYGYTF. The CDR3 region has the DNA TGTGCCAGCAGCCGGACAGGGGGTGCCCTCTATGGCTACACCTTC.

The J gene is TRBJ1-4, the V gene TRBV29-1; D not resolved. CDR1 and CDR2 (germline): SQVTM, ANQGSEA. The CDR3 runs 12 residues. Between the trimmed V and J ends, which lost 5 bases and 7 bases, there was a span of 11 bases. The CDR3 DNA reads TGCAGCGTTTCGGACTCTATTGAAAAACTGTTTTTT. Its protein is CSVSDSIEKLFF.

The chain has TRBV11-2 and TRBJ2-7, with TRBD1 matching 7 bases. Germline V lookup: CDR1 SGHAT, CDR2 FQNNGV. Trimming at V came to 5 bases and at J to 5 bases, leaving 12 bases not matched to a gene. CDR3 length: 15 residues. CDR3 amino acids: CASSLRPTGVHEQYF. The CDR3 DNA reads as TGTGCCAGCAGCCTCCGACCCACAGGGGTTCACGAGCAGTACTTC.

This CDR3 is CASSWRQTNTGELFF. The CDR3 DNA reads as TGTGCCAGCAGCTGGAGGCAAACTAACACCGGGGAGCTGTTTTTT. This rearrangement joins TRBV7-6 to TRBJ2-2; D might be TRBD2 (5 bases). V shed 4 bases and J shed 2 bases, with 11 bases lying between them. Germline V CDR1 and CDR2: SGHVS, FNYEAQ. This CDR3 comprises 15 residues. Full variable domain (remainder filled in from reference TRBV7-6 and TRBJ2-2): GAGVSQSPRYKVTKRGQDVALRCDPISGHVSLYWYRQALGQGPEFLTYFNYEAQQDKSGLPNDRFSAERPEGSISTLTIQRTEQRDSAMYRCASSWRQTNTGELFFGEGSRLTVL.

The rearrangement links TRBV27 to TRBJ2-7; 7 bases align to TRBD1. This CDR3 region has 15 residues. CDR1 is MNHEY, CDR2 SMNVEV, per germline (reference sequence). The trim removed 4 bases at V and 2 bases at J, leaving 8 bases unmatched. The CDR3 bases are TGTGCCAGCAGTTCTCTCCGACAGGGCACCTACGAGCAGTACTTC. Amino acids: CASSSLRQGTYEQYF.

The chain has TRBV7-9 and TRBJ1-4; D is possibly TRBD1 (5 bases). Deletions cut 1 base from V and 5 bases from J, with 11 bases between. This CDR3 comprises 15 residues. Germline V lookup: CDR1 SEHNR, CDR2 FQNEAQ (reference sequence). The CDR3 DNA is TGTGCCAGCAGCTTAGTGACGGGGGGGAATGAAAAACTGTTTTTT. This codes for CASSLVTGGNEKLFF.

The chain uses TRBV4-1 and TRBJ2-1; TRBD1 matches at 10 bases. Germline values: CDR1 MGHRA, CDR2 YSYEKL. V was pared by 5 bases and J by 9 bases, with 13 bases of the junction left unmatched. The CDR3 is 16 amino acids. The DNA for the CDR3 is TGCGCCAGCAGCAGAATCGGGACAGGGGAGTACGGTGAGCAGTTCTTC. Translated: CASSRIGTGEYGEQFF.

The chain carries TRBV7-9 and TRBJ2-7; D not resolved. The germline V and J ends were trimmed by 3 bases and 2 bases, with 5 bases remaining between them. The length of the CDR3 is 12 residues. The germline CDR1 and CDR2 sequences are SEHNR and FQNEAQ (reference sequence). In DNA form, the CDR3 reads TGTGCCAGCAGCTTCAGTGCCTACGAGCAGTACTTC. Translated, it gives CASSFSAYEQYF.

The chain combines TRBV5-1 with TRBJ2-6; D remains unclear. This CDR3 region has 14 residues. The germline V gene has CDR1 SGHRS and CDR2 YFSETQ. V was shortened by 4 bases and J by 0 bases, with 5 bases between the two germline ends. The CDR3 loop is CASSLLSGANVLTF. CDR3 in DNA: TGCGCCAGCAGCCTACTCTCTGGGGCCAACGTCCTGACTTTC.

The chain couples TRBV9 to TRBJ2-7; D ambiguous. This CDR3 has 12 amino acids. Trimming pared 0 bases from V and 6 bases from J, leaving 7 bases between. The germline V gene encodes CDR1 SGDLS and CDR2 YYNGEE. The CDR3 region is CASSVGVGEQYF. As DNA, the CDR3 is TGTGCCAGCAGCGTAGGTGTCGGCGAGCAGTACTTC.

The CDR3 nucleotides are TGTGCCTGGAGTGTTAGGGGGCTGGTTGAAAAACTGTTTTTT. Its protein product is CAWSVRGLVEKLFF. V usage is TRBV30 and J usage is TRBJ1-4; 7 nucleotides match TRBD1. This CDR3 region has 14 residues. Germline CDR1 reads GTSNPN; CDR2 reads SVGIG (reference sequence). With V trimmed by 0 bases and J by 7 bases, 5 bases remained unmatched.

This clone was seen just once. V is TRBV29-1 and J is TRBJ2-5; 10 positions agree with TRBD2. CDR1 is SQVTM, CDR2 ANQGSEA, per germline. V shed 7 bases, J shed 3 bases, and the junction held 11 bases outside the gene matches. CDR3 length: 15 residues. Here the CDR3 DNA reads TGCAGCGCCGGAGGTAGAGGGACTAGCGAAGAGACCCAGTACTTC. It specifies CSAGGRGTSEETQYF.

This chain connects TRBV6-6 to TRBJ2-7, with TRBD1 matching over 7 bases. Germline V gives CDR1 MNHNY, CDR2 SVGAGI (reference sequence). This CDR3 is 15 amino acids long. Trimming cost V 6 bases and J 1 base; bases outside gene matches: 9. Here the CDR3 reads CASSSWTGSSYEQYF. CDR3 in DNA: TGTGCCAGCAGCTCATGGACAGGTTCTTCCTACGAGCAGTACTTC.

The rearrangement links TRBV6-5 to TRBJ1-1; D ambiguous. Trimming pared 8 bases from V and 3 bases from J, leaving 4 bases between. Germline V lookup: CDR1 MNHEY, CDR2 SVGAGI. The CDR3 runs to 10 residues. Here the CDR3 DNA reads TGTGCCAGCCGGGACACTGAAGCTTTCTTT. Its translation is CASRDTEAFF.

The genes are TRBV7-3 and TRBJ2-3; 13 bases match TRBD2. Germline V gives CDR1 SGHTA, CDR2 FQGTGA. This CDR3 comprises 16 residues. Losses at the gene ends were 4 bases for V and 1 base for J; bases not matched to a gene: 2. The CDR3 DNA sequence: TGTGCCAGCAGCTCCGGACTAGCGGGGGGCACAGATACGCAGTATTTT. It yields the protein CASSSGLAGGTDTQYF.

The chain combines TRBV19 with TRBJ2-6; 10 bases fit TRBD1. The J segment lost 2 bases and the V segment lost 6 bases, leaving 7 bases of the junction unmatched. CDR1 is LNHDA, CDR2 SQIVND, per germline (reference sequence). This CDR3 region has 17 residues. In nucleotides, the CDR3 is TGTGCCAGTAGGGGGACAGGGGTAGGAGCTGGGGCCAACGTCCTGACTTTC. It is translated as CASRGTGVGAGANVLTF.

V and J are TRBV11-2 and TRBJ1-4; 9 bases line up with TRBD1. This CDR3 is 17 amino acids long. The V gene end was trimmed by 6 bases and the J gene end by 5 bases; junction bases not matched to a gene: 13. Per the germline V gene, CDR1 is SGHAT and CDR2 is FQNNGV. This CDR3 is CASSLNPRQGGNEKLFF. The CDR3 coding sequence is TGTGCCAGCAGTTTGAACCCCCGACAGGGGGGGAATGAAAAACTGTTTTTT. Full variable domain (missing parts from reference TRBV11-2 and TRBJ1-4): EAGVAQSPRYKIIEKRQSVAFWCNPISGHATLYWYQQILGQGPKLLIQFQNNGVVDDSQLPKDRFSAERLKGVDSTLKIQPAKLEDSAVYLCASSLNPRQGGNEKLFFGSGTQLSVL.

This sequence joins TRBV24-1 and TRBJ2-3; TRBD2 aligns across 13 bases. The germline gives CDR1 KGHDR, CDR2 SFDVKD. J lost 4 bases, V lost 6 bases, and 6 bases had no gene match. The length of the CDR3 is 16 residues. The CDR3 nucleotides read TGTGCCACCAGTTCCAGACTAGCGGGGGGTTCAGATACGCAGTATTTT. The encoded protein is CATSSRLAGGSDTQYF.